These 26 T cell receptor beta chains originate from one sample sequenced in a study of T cells in Graves' hyperthyroidism and ophthalmopathy. The TCR beta CDR3 regions underwent amplification using RNA transcripts as the source. The HTBI primer set was used in a first-round RT-PCR of the TCR CDR3. TCRdb ran MiXCR on the multiplex PCR reads and lists one entry per CDR3 protein. Among about 570,000 distinct CDR3 sequences listed, 46% were seen once. The specimen was peripheral blood or thyroid tissue (not recorded which). The receptors here all came from an adult woman with Graves' disease, either hyperthyroidism or ophthalmopathy (not recorded which).

This clonotype has only a few counts. The chain uses TRBV7-8 and TRBJ2-3; D uncertain. The CDR3 spans 15 residues. Per germline, CDR1 SGHVS and CDR2 FQNEAQ. V lost 2 bases, J lost 0 bases, and 9 bases lay in between. This chain's CDR3 is CASSLKDVSTDTQYF. The CDR3 DNA follows: TGTGCCAGCAGCTTAAAGGACGTTAGCACAGATACGCAGTATTTT.

A single count supports this clonotype. The J gene is TRBJ1-2, the V gene TRBV19, with D unresolved. Germline-derived CDR1 and CDR2 are LNHDA and SQIVND (reference sequence). V was shortened by 9 bases and J by 8 bases, with 25 bases between the two germline ends. This CDR3 has 15 residues. CDR3 nucleotides: TGTGCCAGCAGTGATACGGGCCCCGGGGAGCTGGGCTACACCTTC. It yields the protein CASSDTGPGELGYTF.

The table lists this clonotype with many counts. V gene TRBV7-3 combines with J gene TRBJ1-1; no clear D gene. V lost 5 bases to trimming and J lost 6 bases, with 22 bases between them. Per the germline V gene, CDR1 is SGHTA and CDR2 is FQGTGA. The CDR3 is made up of 16 amino acids. CDR3 sequence (DNA): TGTGCCAGCAGCCCCAAAGGGCGAGGTTATCATTCTGAAGCTTTCTTT. Protein sequence: CASSPKGRGYHSEAFF.

This sequence joins TRBV15 and TRBJ1-5; a weak D match, TRBD1 (5 bases). Trimming left V 2 bases short and J 1 base short, with 24 bases between. CDR3 length: 20 residues. Germline loops: CDR1 LNHNV, CDR2 YYDKDF (reference sequence). The CDR3 spells CATSRNLGVNSKGSNQPQHF. In DNA form, the CDR3 reads TGTGCCACCAGCAGAAATTTGGGAGTTAACTCCAAGGGGAGCAATCAGCCCCAGCATTTT.

This chain joins TRBV20-1 and TRBJ2-5, with D perhaps matching TRBD2 (5 bases). The CDR3 consists of 13 residues. V was shortened by 6 bases and J by 5 bases, with 16 bases between the two germline ends. The germline CDR1 and CDR2 sequences are DFQATT and SNEGSKA (reference sequence). CDR3 DNA sequence: TGCAGTGCAACCGGCGGGCCGTTGGAGACCCAGTACTTC. Translating it yields CSATGGPLETQYF.

A few counts support this clonotype. This rearrangement joins TRBV12-5 to TRBJ2-7; D is unresolved. Deletions cut 4 bases from V and 7 bases from J, with 14 bases between. CDR3 length equals 13 residues. Germline CDR1 and CDR2: LGHNT and FRNRAP. In nucleotides, the CDR3 is TGTGCTAGTGGTTCCCGCCCGAGCTGGGAGCAGTACTTC. Protein sequence: CASGSRPSWEQYF.

There are a few counts of this clonotype. Compared with germline, one end of the junction differs, possibly owing to a read error. The chain links TRBV28 to TRBJ2-2; either TRBD1 or TRBD2 may supply D (5 bases each). CDR1 and CDR2 (germline): MDHEN, SYDVKM. The CDR3 runs 15 residues. The CDR3 sequence is CATSWGTVNTGELFF. The CDR3 DNA reads as TGTGCCACCAGTTGGGGGACGGTGAACACCGGGGAGCTGTTTTTT.

The V call is TRBV7-2, the J call TRBJ2-7; D unclear. This CDR3 has 15 amino acids. Germline V gene lookup returns CDR1 SGHTA and CDR2 FQGNSA. With 4 bases removed from V and 3 bases from J, the gap between germline ends came to 16 bases. CDR3 sequence (DNA): TGTGCCAGCAGCTCTCGCAGTAGAAGCTACTACGAGCAGTACTTC. Residues: CASSSRSRSYYEQYF.

This clonotype was picked up many times. The V and J genes are TRBV20-1 and TRBJ1-6, with 9 bases aligning to TRBD1. The CDR3 is 16 amino acids. Germline-derived CDR1 and CDR2 are DFQATT and SNEGSKA (reference sequence). V lost 6 bases and J lost 1; bases outside the gene matches: 7. The CDR3 region is CSASSQGASYNSPLHF. The CDR3 coding sequence is TGCAGTGCGAGCTCACAGGGGGCATCCTATAATTCACCCCTCCACTTT.

This clonotype was observed at least ten times. The rearrangement uses TRBV7-2 and TRBJ2-5, with a tentative D call TRBD1 (5 bases). The CDR3 spans 15 residues. Trimming shortened V by 0 bases and J by 5 bases, and 13 bases separated the two germline ends. CDR1 is SGHTA and CDR2 is FQGNSA in the germline V gene. In nucleotides, the CDR3 is TGTGCCAGCAGCTTAGCGGTAGCAGGGTACGAGACCCAGTACTTC. It translates to CASSLAVAGYETQYF.

A note on this clonotype: A clone one base away is much larger, so this may be a read error. This chain joins TRBV4-1 and TRBJ2-7; 7 bases line up with TRBD2. The CDR3 has 17 amino acids. CDR1 and CDR2 from the germline V gene are MGHRA and YSYEKL. With 4 bases clipped from V and 6 bases from J, the junction kept 18 bases outside the gene matches. The chain's CDR3 is CASSPSPSTSSACEQYF. In DNA form, the CDR3 reads TGCGCCAGCAGCCCTTCCCCTTCGACTAGCTCGGCCTGCGAGCAGTACTTC.

V usage is TRBV13 and J usage is TRBJ2-7; the D gene could be TRBD1 or TRBD2 (5 bases each). The ends were cut back, 5 bases at V and 2 bases at J, with 19 bases in the middle. Germline CDR1 is PRHDT and CDR2 is FYEKMQ (reference sequence). CDR3 length: 16 residues. The CDR3 protein is CASSLQTRGQTYEQYF. As DNA, the CDR3 is TGTGCCAGCAGCCTTCAAACTAGAGGACAAACCTACGAGCAGTACTTC.

This clonotype appeared many times. The V gene is TRBV12-3 or TRBV12-4, the J gene TRBJ1-3; tentative D call: TRBD1 (5 bases). The CDR3 loop spans 13 amino acids. V was shortened by 7 bases and J by 2 bases, with 9 bases between the two germline ends. CDR3 in amino acids: CASIRGAGNTIYF. For the CDR3, the DNA is TGTGCCAGCATCCGGGGGGCTGGAAACACCATATATTTT.

This clonotype appeared many times. The gene calls are TRBV7-9 and TRBJ1-1; D gene ambiguous. CDR1 and CDR2 from the germline V gene are SEHNR and FQNEAQ (reference sequence). The V gene lost 5 bases and the J gene lost 11 bases, with 18 bases spanning the gap. This CDR3 spans 13 amino acids. CDR3 sequence (DNA): TGTGCCAGCAGCCTGGAAGGAGGGCTCGGGGCTTTCTTT. Amino acids: CASSLEGGLGAFF.

This sequence joins TRBV29-1 and TRBJ2-5; D perhaps matches TRBD2 (6 bases). The ends were cut back, 7 bases at V and 3 bases at J, with 9 bases in the middle. In germline, CDR1 is SQVTM, CDR2 ANQGSEA. CDR3 size: 11 residues. CDR3 amino acids: CSGRREETQYF. CDR3 sequence (DNA): TGCAGCGGGCGGAGGGAAGAGACCCAGTACTTC.

Ten or more counts support this clonotype. The chain carries TRBV7-9 and TRBJ1-1; D perhaps matches TRBD1 (6 bases). The CDR3 has 14 amino acids. V was cut by 5 bases and J by 6 bases, with 16 bases left in between. CDR1 and CDR2 from the germline V gene are SEHNR and FQNEAQ (reference sequence). For the CDR3, the DNA is TGTGCCAGCAGCCCGCTTACAGGGAGGGCTGAAGCTTTCTTT. Its translation is CASSPLTGRAEAFF.

This clonotype was found a few times. This sequence joins TRBV28 and TRBJ2-7; D might be TRBD2 (5 bases). Trimming shortened V by 6 bases and J by 5 bases, and 11 bases separated the two germline ends. CDR1 is MDHEN, CDR2 SYDVKM, per germline. The CDR3 totals 12 residues. CDR3 in DNA: TGTGCCAGCAGGGAATCTAGCAACGAGCAGTACTTC. Its translation is CASRESSNEQYF.

This clonotype was detected only a few times. The chain joins TRBV2 to TRBJ1-2; no reliable D call. This CDR3 has 13 amino acids. Germline V gene lookup returns CDR1 SNHLY and CDR2 FYNNEI. Deletions cut 11 bases from V and 3 bases from J, with 16 bases between. DNA for the CDR3: TGTGCCTGCCTCCGTCAGGCCCACTATGGCTACACCTTC. Its protein product is CACLRQAHYGYTF.

In this sample, this clonotype turned up many times. The chain employs TRBV19 and TRBJ2-2; D is uncertain. The germline V gene has CDR1 LNHDA and CDR2 SQIVND (reference sequence). Deletions cut 3 bases from V and 2 bases from J, with 7 bases between. CDR3 length equals 14 residues. The CDR3 reads CASSIFGNTGELFF. The CDR3 DNA sequence: TGTGCCAGTAGTATTTTCGGCAACACCGGGGAGCTGTTTTTT.

The CDR3 protein is CASSLRTWQGHSPLHF. As DNA, the CDR3 is TGTGCCAGCAGCCTAAGGACCTGGCAGGGTCATTCACCCCTCCACTTT. The chain combines TRBV7-9 with TRBJ1-6; TRBD1 might be the D (5 bases). The CDR3 runs 16 residues. Germline V gene lookup returns CDR1 SEHNR and CDR2 FQNEAQ (reference sequence). With 5 bases removed from V and 8 bases from J, the gap between germline ends came to 19 bases.

This clonotype was seen many times. The V and J genes are TRBV29-1 and TRBJ1-1; D unclear. The V gene's germline CDR1 is SQVTM and CDR2 ANQGSEA. The CDR3 is made up of 13 amino acids. The V end lost 6 bases, the J end lost 1 base, and 12 bases lay between the germline ends. In DNA, the CDR3 is TGCAGCGTCTCCCGTCCCGAGAACACTGAAGCTTTCTTT. Amino acids: CSVSRPENTEAFF.

The sample holds many counts of this clonotype. V gene TRBV6-6 combines with J gene TRBJ2-2; 9 bases fit TRBD2. The CDR3 consists of 14 residues. The ends lost 6 bases at V and 4 bases at J; junction bases unmatched: 3. CDR1 and CDR2 from the germline V gene are MNHNY and SVGAGI (reference sequence). The CDR3: CASRRSGSTGELFF. The CDR3 DNA is TGTGCCAGCAGACGTAGCGGGAGCACCGGGGAGCTGTTTTTT.

The sample holds many counts of this clonotype. This chain joins TRBV10-3 and TRBJ1-3, with D tentatively TRBD1 (5 bases). The V end was cut by 8 bases, the J end by 1 base, with 6 bases between. The CDR3 is 12 amino acids. In germline, CDR1 is ENHRY, CDR2 SYGVKD. The chain's CDR3 is CAIAGSGNTIYF. CDR3 DNA: TGTGCCATCGCAGGGTCTGGAAACACCATATATTTT.

This clonotype was recorded at least ten times. J is TRBJ1-5 and V is TRBV10-3, with 8 bases matching TRBD1. V dropped 6 bases and J dropped 3; count of bases not matched to a gene: 1. Germline CDR1 ENHRY, CDR2 SYGVKD. This CDR3 is 13 amino acids long. CDR3 DNA: TGTGCCATCAGACAGGGGGACAATCAGCCCCAGCATTTT. Translation: CAIRQGDNQPQHF.

The chain uses TRBV30 and TRBJ1-5; no clear D gene. The CDR3 consists of 14 residues. The V gene's germline CDR1 is GTSNPN and CDR2 SVGIG (reference sequence). V lost 1 base, J lost 3 bases, and 10 bases lay in between. The CDR3 region is CAWSAERFNQPQHF. CDR3 sequence (DNA): TGTGCCTGGAGTGCTGAACGGTTCAATCAGCCCCAGCATTTT.

This clonotype has just a few counts. The J gene is TRBJ2-6, the V gene TRBV15; no clear D. Trimming took off 3 bases at V and 1 base at J, with 7 bases between the two ends. There are 15 residues in the CDR3. Germline CDR1 and CDR2: LNHNV and YYDKDF (reference sequence). The CDR3 bases are TGTGCCACCAGCAGTGCGCGGTCTGGGGCCAACGTCCTGACTTTC. It yields the protein CATSSARSGANVLTF.